A selection of T cell receptor beta chains follows, all from one sample in a study of cytotoxic CD8 clonotypes in ibrutinib-treated CLL. Sequencing was performed with immunoSEQ multiplex PCR; in TCRdb, only in-frame clones are kept and a portion is missing. Among 73,000 or so clones, roughly two thirds were seen once, and the ten largest hold roughly 5.9%. Sequenced material: PBMCs, taken after 12 months of ibrutinib treatment. The receptors were gathered from a human donor with chronic lymphocytic leukemia. CDR3s include the opening cysteine and the closing phenylalanine or tryptophan. The D gene is left open where the match is weak. A clone size is listed for some rows: how often the clone was seen (once, few, many), or a class if it is expanded.

V: TRBV6-4
length: 15
size: .
D: .
J: TRBJ1-1
CDR3: CASRVQGGGSTEAFF
DNA: TGTGCCAGCAGGGTTCAGGGAGGGGGAAGCACTGAAGCTTTCTTT

V: TRBV12-5
length: 14
size: .
D: TRBD1
J: TRBJ1-3
CDR3: CASGLRDRGNTIYF
DNA: TGTGCTAGTGGTTTGAGGGACAGGGGAAACACCATATATTTT

V: TRBV12-5
length: 13
size: many
D: TRBD1
J: TRBJ1-2
CDR3: CASGKTGEDGYTF
DNA: TGTGCTAGTGGGAAGACAGGGGAAGATGGCTACACCTTC

V: TRBV10-3
length: 14
size: .
D: TRBD1
J: TRBJ1-1
CDR3: CAISGGTGGIEAFF
DNA: TGTGCCATCAGTGGAGGGACAGGGGGAATTGAAGCTTTCTTT

V: TRBV1
length: 13
size: .
D: .
J: TRBJ1-1
CDR3: CTSSQEPGGLAFF
DNA: TGCACCAGCAGCCAAGAACCGGGGGGGCTGGCTTTCTTT

V: TRBV7-9
length: 17
size: .
D: TRBD2
J: TRBJ2-5
CDR3: CASSLGGLAGDQETQYF
DNA: TGTGCCAGCAGCTTAGGGGGACTAGCGGGCGATCAAGAGACCCAGTACTTC

V: TRBV7-2
length: 15
size: .
D: .
J: TRBJ1-1
CDR3: CASSPFPRGRTEAFF
DNA: TGTGCCAGCAGCCCCTTTCCCCGGGGGAGGACTGAAGCTTTCTTT

V: TRBV7-9
length: 15
size: .
D: .
J: TRBJ1-2
CDR3: CASSLVAPTNYGYTF
DNA: TGTGCCAGCAGCTTAGTGGCCCCAACAAACTATGGCTACACCTTC

V: TRBV9
length: 14
size: few
D: .
J: TRBJ2-3
CDR3: CASSVVQGIDTQYF
DNA: TGTGCCAGCAGCGTAGTCCAGGGAATAGATACGCAGTATTTT

V: TRBV7-9
length: 15
size: .
D: .
J: TRBJ1-6
CDR3: CASSLAAGVDSPLHF
DNA: TGTGCCAGCAGCTTAGCGGCAGGGGTTGATTCACCCCTCCACTTT

V: TRBV28
length: 21
size: few
D: .
J: TRBJ2-7
CDR3: CASSLSLQHQGRRGYHYEQYF
DNA: TGTGCCAGCAGTTTAAGCCTACAGCACCAGGGGAGACGGGGGTATCACTACGAGCAGTACTTC

V: TRBV30
length: 13
size: .
D: .
J: TRBJ1-5
CDR3: CAWSVDTDQPQHF
DNA: TGTGCCTGGAGTGTAGACACCGATCAGCCCCAGCATTTT

V: TRBV27
length: 13
size: .
D: .
J: TRBJ1-6
CDR3: CASSSLINSPLHF
DNA: TGTGCCAGCAGTTCCCTCATAAATTCACCCCTCCACTTT

V: TRBV27
length: 14
size: few
D: .
J: TRBJ2-7
CDR3: CASSSGGPVYEQYF
DNA: TGTGCCAGCAGTTCCGGCGGGCCAGTCTACGAGCAGTACTTC

V: TRBV2
length: 13
size: .
D: .
J: TRBJ1-2
CDR3: CASSDGGVYGYTF
DNA: TGTGCCAGCAGTGACGGGGGCGTCTATGGCTACACCTTC

V: TRBV9
length: 19
size: .
D: .
J: TRBJ2-4
CDR3: CASSVGSRDLRGAKNIQYF
DNA: TGTGCCAGCAGCGTAGGGAGTAGGGACCTCAGGGGAGCCAAAAACATTCAGTACTTC

V: TRBV9
length: 14
size: .
D: .
J: TRBJ1-6
CDR3: CASSVESRDSPLHF
DNA: TGTGCCAGCAGCGTAGAATCCCGGGACTCACCCCTCCACTTT

V: TRBV5-1
length: 14
size: .
D: .
J: TRBJ1-2
CDR3: CASSTPGGIYGYTF
DNA: TGCGCCAGCAGCACCCCCGGGGGGATCTATGGCTACACCTTC

V: TRBV28
length: 14
size: .
D: .
J: TRBJ2-7
CDR3: CASSLFQGTGEQYF
DNA: TGTGCCAGCAGTTTGTTTCAGGGAACTGGGGAGCAGTACTTC

V: TRBV18
length: 12
size: .
D: .
J: TRBJ2-7
CDR3: CASSRDNYEQYF
DNA: TGTGCCAGCTCACGGGACAACTACGAGCAGTACTTC

V: TRBV4-1
length: 15
size: once
D: .
J: TRBJ2-4
CDR3: CASSQDGAAGNIQYF
DNA: TGCGCCAGCAGCCAAGATGGTGCTGCAGGAAACATTCAGTACTTC

V: TRBV30
length: 15
size: .
D: .
J: TRBJ1-3
CDR3: CAWSETGITGNTIYF
DNA: TGTGCCTGGAGTGAGACAGGTATTACTGGAAACACCATATATTTT

V: TRBV4-3
length: 15
size: .
D: TRBD2
J: TRBJ2-1
CDR3: CASSQDGRGGNEQFF
DNA: TGCGCCAGCAGCCAGGATGGTCGGGGGGGAAATGAGCAGTTCTTC

V: TRBV7-8
length: 12
size: .
D: .
J: TRBJ1-6
CDR3: CASSAHNSPLHF
DNA: TGTGCCAGCAGCGCCCATAATTCACCCCTCCACTTT

V: TRBV7-2
length: 14
size: .
D: .
J: TRBJ2-1
CDR3: CASSLSGANNEQFF
DNA: TGTGCCAGCAGCCTGTCCGGGGCTAACAATGAGCAGTTCTTC

V: TRBV15
length: 13
size: few
D: .
J: TRBJ1-1
CDR3: CATNPDRNTEAFF
DNA: TGTGCCACCAATCCAGACAGGAACACTGAAGCTTTCTTT